This TCR beta chain was documented in a study of cytomegalovirus exposure and HLA in healthy donors. Study overall: As released early, the data held 85 million to 95 million unique TCRs from HLA-typed donors. The study's findings and limits: In an earlier analysis, productive rearrangement rates for most beta V segments clustered near 87% or 30%. The records held CMV serostatus as the only immune exposure information.

PCR employed 60 Vbeta and 13 Jbeta primers. Sequencing was performed with immunoSEQ multiplex PCR; in TCRdb, only in-frame clones are kept and a portion is missing. This sample's table has 100,000 to 150,000 clones. As regards this clone: Its cognate antigen is unknown.

The sequencing sample was made of PBMCs. This TCR was sampled from a man aged 18 to 29 in good health and CMV-seronegative.

CDR3 protein: CASSQTTSGRAGELFF. CDR3 DNA: TGTGCCAGCAGCCAGACGACTAGCGGGAGGGCCGGGGAGCTGTTTTTT. The chain combines TRBV4-2 with TRBJ2-2; 14 bases match TRBD2. The V gene's germline CDR1 is LGHNA and CDR2 YNFKEQ. The CDR3 is made up of 16 amino acids. The trim removed 3 bases at V and 6 bases at J, leaving 3 bases unmatched.